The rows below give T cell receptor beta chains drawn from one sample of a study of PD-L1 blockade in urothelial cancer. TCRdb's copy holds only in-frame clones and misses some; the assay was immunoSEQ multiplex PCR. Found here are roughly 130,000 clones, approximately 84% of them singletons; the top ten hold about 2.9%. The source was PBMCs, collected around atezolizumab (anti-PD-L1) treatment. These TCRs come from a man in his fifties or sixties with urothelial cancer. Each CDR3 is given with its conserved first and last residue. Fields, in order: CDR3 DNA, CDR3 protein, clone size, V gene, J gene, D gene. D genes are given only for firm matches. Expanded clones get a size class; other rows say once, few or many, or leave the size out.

TGTGCCAGCAGTTTATTTTTACAAGAGACCCAGTACTTC	CASSLFLQETQYF	.	TRBV27	TRBJ2-5	.
TGTGCCAGCAGCTTAGACACAGGGCGAGGCTACACCTTC	CASSLDTGRGYTF	.	TRBV7-9	TRBJ1-2	.
TGTGCCAGCAGTTTATCGGGACAGGGATACGAGCAGTACTTC	CASSLSGQGYEQYF	.	TRBV28	TRBJ2-7	TRBD1
TGTGCCAGCAGCTTAGGGGCAGGGACTCGACACAAGGAGACCCAGTACTTC	CASSLGAGTRHKETQYF	once	TRBV7-2	TRBJ2-5	.
TGTGCCAGCAGGGGACAGTGGGGCAATCAGCCCCAGCATTTT	CASRGQWGNQPQHF	once	TRBV2	TRBJ1-5	TRBD1
TGTGCCTGGGCGGGGGTTGACTCGTGGACTGAAGCTTTCTTT	CAWAGVDSWTEAFF	.	TRBV30	TRBJ1-1	.
TGCGCCAGCAGCTTGGAGGGGGTAACGTATGGCTACACCTTC	CASSLEGVTYGYTF	.	TRBV5-1	TRBJ1-2	.
TGTGCCAGCTCACTTTATAGCGGGAGTCACGAGACCCAGTACTTC	CASSLYSGSHETQYF	once	TRBV18	TRBJ2-5	TRBD2
TGTGCCAGCAGTTACTCTGGCGGAGCCGCCTACGAGCAGTACTTC	CASSYSGGAAYEQYF	.	TRBV6-5	TRBJ2-7	.
TGTGCCAGCAGTGAAGACAGAGTGGCCTCAAGTGAAAAACTGTTTTTT	CASSEDRVASSEKLFF	.	TRBV2	TRBJ1-4	.
TGTGCCAGCAGTGGACTAGCGGGACCCCAAGAGACCCAGTACTTC	CASSGLAGPQETQYF	.	TRBV25-1	TRBJ2-5	TRBD2
TGTGCCAGCAGTTTGGCGCGGGGGCCGATAGATTCACCCCTCCACTTT	CASSLARGPIDSPLHF	.	TRBV28	TRBJ1-6	.
TGTGCCACCAGCAGAGATTGGCAGGTCGTTCAGCCCCAGCATTTT	CATSRDWQVVQPQHF	.	TRBV15	TRBJ1-5	.
TGCGCCAGCAGCCAAGAGATCAGCGGGACTCCACTGCGCGATACGCAGTATTTT	CASSQEISGTPLRDTQYF	.	TRBV4-1	TRBJ2-3	TRBD2
TGTGCCAGCAGGGAGGGCGTTGGGAGCAATCAGCCCCAGCATTTT	CASREGVGSNQPQHF	.	TRBV28	TRBJ1-5	.
TGTGCCAGCAGCCTAAAAGGACTAGCGGTGGGAGAGACCCAGTACTTC	CASSLKGLAVGETQYF	.	TRBV7-2	TRBJ2-5	TRBD2
TGTGCCAGCAGCACGACAGGGGGCGCCTATACTGAAGCTTTCTTT	CASSTTGGAYTEAFF	.	TRBV6-5	TRBJ1-1	TRBD1
TGTGCCAGCAGCCCCTATAGCGGGAGGGCGGGCTACGAGCAGTACTTC	CASSPYSGRAGYEQYF	.	TRBV7-2	TRBJ2-7	TRBD2
TGTGCCAGCGGTTTCAGTGAAAAACTGTTTTTT	CASGFSEKLFF	once	TRBV28	TRBJ1-4	.
TGTGCCAGCAGCTTCCCGGGACAGTACTATGGCTACACCTTC	CASSFPGQYYGYTF	.	TRBV5-6	TRBJ1-2	TRBD1
TGTGCCAGTAGTTATAACAGGGGGCGAAACTACGAGCAGTACTTC	CASSYNRGRNYEQYF	.	TRBV19	TRBJ2-7	TRBD1
TGTGCCAGCAGCTTAGTGTCGGGACAGGGTGGGGAAAAACTGTTTTTT	CASSLVSGQGGEKLFF	.	TRBV7-9	TRBJ1-4	TRBD1
TGTGCCAGCAGCTTGGCCGGGAGGTCCTACGAGCAGTACTTC	CASSLAGRSYEQYF	.	TRBV5-6	TRBJ2-7	TRBD2
TGTGCCAGCAGCTTAGGTTTCGGGGGTGGGGATCAGCCCCAGCATTTT	CASSLGFGGGDQPQHF	.	TRBV7-9	TRBJ1-5	.
TGTGCCAGCAGAGGCGGAAACTCTGGAAACACCATATATTTT	CASRGGNSGNTIYF	.	TRBV2	TRBJ1-3	.
TGTGCCAGCAAACGGGAGGGCGGCGACACTGAAGCTTTCTTT	CASKREGGDTEAFF	.	TRBV2	TRBJ1-1	.
TGTGCCAGCAGCTTAGCGGCCTCCACAGATACGCAGTATTTT	CASSLAASTDTQYF	.	TRBV7-8	TRBJ2-3	.
TGTGCCAGCTCACTGGCTAGCGGTTACAATGAGCAGTTCTTC	CASSLASGYNEQFF	.	TRBV18	TRBJ2-1	TRBD2
TGTGCCAGTAGTACCGGGACAGGGAACAATCAGCCCCAGCATTTT	CASSTGTGNNQPQHF	few	TRBV19	TRBJ1-5	TRBD1
TGTGCCAGCAGTTACTCGTCGGGAGGTCTCAACAATGAGCAGTTCTTC	CASSYSSGGLNNEQFF	.	TRBV6-5	TRBJ2-1	TRBD2
TGCAGTGCCCGAACGGAGACCGCGTACACCTTC	CSARTETAYTF	few	TRBV20-1	TRBJ1-2	.
TGTGCCATCGAAACCTCAGGGCTCCGGGAAAAACTGTTTTTT	CAIETSGLREKLFF	.	TRBV28	TRBJ1-4	.
TGTGCCAGCAGTTTCCCGGGAGGGCCCCTGGGGCAGTTCTTC	CASSFPGGPLGQFF	.	TRBV28	TRBJ2-1	TRBD2
TGCGCCAGCCTAGAGTCGGGAGGCACTTATCAAGAGACCCAGTACTTC	CASLESGGTYQETQYF	.	TRBV10-1	TRBJ2-5	TRBD2
TGTGCCAGTAGTGAAAGGACAGGGGGGACTGGCAATCAGCCCCAGCATTTT	CASSERTGGTGNQPQHF	.	TRBV19	TRBJ1-5	TRBD1
TGTGCCAGCAGCCCACAACTAGCGGGAGCCCACGAGCAGTACTTC	CASSPQLAGAHEQYF	.	TRBV7-2	TRBJ2-7	TRBD2